This T cell receptor (beta chain) was sequenced for a study of somatic mutations in cytotoxic T cells in rheumatoid arthritis. Study details: Flow sorting of some V beta antibody-stained T cells reached nearly 100% purity, with V beta1+ cells also TCRB-sequenced.

Germline CDR1 is MNHEY and CDR2 is SVGAGI. With V trimmed by 2 bases and J by 5 bases, 4 bases remained unmatched. This CDR3 has 14 residues. The assay was immunoSEQ multiplex PCR, and TCRdb's table has in-frame clones only and misses some. The sample yields tens of thousands of clones, about 77% seen once. General study findings and limits: Compared with age-matched healthy controls, rheumatoid arthritis patients did not differ significantly in CD8+ T-cell clonality.

Details on this clone: Its specificity is not known.

CD4+ cells and CD8+ cells were each obtained through positive magnetic bead selection, and their purity was assessed by flow cytometry. V gene TRBV6-5 combines with J gene TRBJ1-1, with 8 bases aligning to TRBD1. The sequence was obtained from an adult with rheumatoid arthritis. The source material was CD8+ T cells sorted from blood. The CDR3 loop reads CASSYRTGRTEAFF. As DNA, the CDR3 is TGTGCCAGCAGTTACCGGACAGGGAGGACTGAAGCTTTCTTT.